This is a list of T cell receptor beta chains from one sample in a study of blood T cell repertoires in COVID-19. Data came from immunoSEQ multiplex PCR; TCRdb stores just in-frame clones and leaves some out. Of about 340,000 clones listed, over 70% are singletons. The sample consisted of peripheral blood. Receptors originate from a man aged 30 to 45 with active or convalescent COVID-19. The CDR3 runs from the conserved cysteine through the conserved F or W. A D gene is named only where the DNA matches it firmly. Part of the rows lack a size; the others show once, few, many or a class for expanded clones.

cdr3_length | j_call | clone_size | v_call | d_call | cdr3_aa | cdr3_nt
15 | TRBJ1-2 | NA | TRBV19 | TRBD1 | CASKLQGASNYGYTF | TGTGCCAGTAAACTACAGGGGGCGAGCAACTATGGCTACACCTTC
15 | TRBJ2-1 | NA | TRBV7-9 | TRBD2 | CASSPTSGTYNEQFF | TGTGCCAGCAGCCCGACTAGCGGGACCTACAATGAGCAGTTCTTC
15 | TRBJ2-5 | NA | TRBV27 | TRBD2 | CASRDGTSGPKTQYF | TGTGCCAGCAGGGACGGGACTAGCGGCCCCAAGACCCAGTACTTC
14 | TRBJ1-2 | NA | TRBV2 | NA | CASSDGLGERHYTF | TGTGCCAGCAGTGATGGGTTGGGAGAACGGCACTACACCTTC
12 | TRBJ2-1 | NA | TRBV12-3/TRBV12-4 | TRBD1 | CASGQGPNEQFF | TGTGCCAGCGGACAGGGTCCCAATGAGCAGTTCTTC
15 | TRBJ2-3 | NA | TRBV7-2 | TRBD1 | CASSSDRAITDTQYF | TGTGCCAGCAGCTCCGACAGGGCGATCACAGATACGCAGTATTTT
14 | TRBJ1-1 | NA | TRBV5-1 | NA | CASSLAAANTEAFF | TGCGCCAGCAGCTTGGCCGCGGCGAACACTGAAGCTTTCTTT
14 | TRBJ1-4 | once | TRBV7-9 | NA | CASSRGTRREKLFF | TGTGCCAGCAGTAGGGGGACCCGGAGGGAAAAACTGTTTTTT
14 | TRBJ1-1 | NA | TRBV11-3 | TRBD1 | CASSLWTGTTEAFF | TGTGCCAGCAGCCTATGGACAGGGACCACTGAAGCTTTCTTT
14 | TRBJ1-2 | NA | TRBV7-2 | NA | CASSLQVGGGGYTF | TGTGCCAGCAGCTTACAGGTGGGAGGCGGTGGCTACACCTTC
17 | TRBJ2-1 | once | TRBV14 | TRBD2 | CASSPRVAGSPVNEQFF | TGTGCCAGCAGCCCGAGGGTAGCGGGATCCCCGGTGAATGAGCAGTTCTTC
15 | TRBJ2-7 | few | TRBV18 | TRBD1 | CASSPGTAIRYEQYF | TGTGCCAGCTCACCTGGGACAGCTATTCGCTACGAGCAGTACTTC
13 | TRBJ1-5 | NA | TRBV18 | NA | CASSPSGDQPQHF | TGTGCCAGCTCACCGTCGGGGGATCAGCCCCAGCATTTT
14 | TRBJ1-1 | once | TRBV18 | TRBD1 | CASSPGTGDTEAFF | TGTGCCAGCTCACCTGGGACAGGGGATACTGAAGCTTTCTTT
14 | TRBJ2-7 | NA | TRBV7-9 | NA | CASSFRDMGKEQYF | TGTGCCAGCAGTTTTAGGGACATGGGTAAAGAGCAGTACTTC
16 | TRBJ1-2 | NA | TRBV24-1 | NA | CATSDTHGGLYYGYTF | TGTGCCACCAGTGATACCCATGGGGGACTATACTATGGCTACACCTTC
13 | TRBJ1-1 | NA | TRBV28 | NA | CASRPPGYTEAFF | TGTGCCAGCAGACCCCCGGGGTACACTGAAGCTTTCTTT
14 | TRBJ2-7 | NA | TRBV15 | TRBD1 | CATSRGQGIYEQYF | TGTGCCACCAGCAGGGGACAGGGGATTTACGAGCAGTACTTC
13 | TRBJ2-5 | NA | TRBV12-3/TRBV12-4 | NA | CASSSAGQETQYF | TGTGCCAGCAGCTCCGCGGGGCAGGAGACCCAGTACTTC
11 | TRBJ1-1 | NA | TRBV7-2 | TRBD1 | CASTGGTEAFF | TGTGCCAGTACAGGGGGCACTGAAGCTTTCTTT
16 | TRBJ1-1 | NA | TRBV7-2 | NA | CASSLVGGSSYAEAFF | TGTGCCAGCAGCTTAGTGGGAGGGTCGTCTTACGCTGAAGCTTTCTTT
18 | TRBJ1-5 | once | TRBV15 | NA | CATSTPKTGRGLNQPQHF | TGTGCCACCAGCACCCCTAAAACGGGACGGGGACTTAATCAGCCCCAGCATTTT
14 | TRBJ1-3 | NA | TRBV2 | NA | CASSREFSGNTIYF | TGTGCCAGCAGTCGCGAGTTCTCTGGAAACACCATATATTTT
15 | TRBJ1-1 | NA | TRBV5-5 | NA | CASSFRQVTNTEAFF | TGTGCCAGCAGCTTTAGACAGGTGACGAACACTGAAGCTTTCTTT
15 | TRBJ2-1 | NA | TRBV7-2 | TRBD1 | CASSFRDSSRNEQFF | TGTGCCAGCAGCTTCCGGGACAGCTCTCGGAATGAGCAGTTCTTC
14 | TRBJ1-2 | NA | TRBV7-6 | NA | CASSLEMGREGYTF | TGTGCCAGCAGCTTAGAAATGGGCAGAGAAGGCTACACCTTC
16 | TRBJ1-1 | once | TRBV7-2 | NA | CASRAAAGSSGTEAFF | TGTGCCAGCAGGGCAGCGGCGGGATCGAGTGGCACTGAAGCTTTCTTT
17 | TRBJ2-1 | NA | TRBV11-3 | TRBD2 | CASSFTLTGGSYNEQFF | TGTGCCAGCAGCTTCACTTTAACGGGGGGCTCCTACAATGAGCAGTTCTTC
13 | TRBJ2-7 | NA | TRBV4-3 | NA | CASSPQLHYEQYF | TGCGCCAGCAGCCCCCAACTACACTACGAGCAGTACTTC